Listed below are T cell receptor beta chains from one sample, sequenced in a study of ipilimumab plus nivolumab after autologous stem cell transplantation. The table came from immunoSEQ multiplex PCR; TCRdb's copy has only in-frame clones and leaves some out. This sample yields 3,000 or so clones, of which 80% to 85% are seen a single time; 12% belongs to the top ten. This material consisted of PBMCs, taken in a trial of ipilimumab plus nivolumab as post-transplant consolidation. The origin of the receptors is a male donor with multiple myeloma. CDR3s include the opening cysteine and the closing phenylalanine or tryptophan. Each record gives: V gene, J gene, CDR3 protein.

TRBV4-2	TRBJ2-7	CASSQAGQGGEQYF
TRBV29-1	TRBJ1-1	CSVTQTGTEAFF
TRBV19	TRBJ1-1	CASSLNGRREGTEAFF
TRBV30	TRBJ1-5	CAWSAGSQIYSNQPQHF
TRBV10-2	TRBJ1-3	CASSEGGDGNTIYF
TRBV15	TRBJ2-3	CATSRDRTSGGASTDTQYF
TRBV19	TRBJ2-2	CASSIPGKAGELFF
TRBV28	TRBJ1-2	CAINPGYGYTF
TRBV7-4	TRBJ1-5	CASSLAVQGLGPQHF
TRBV6-5	TRBJ1-1	CASSYGVGVKTEAFF
TRBV11-2	TRBJ1-2	CASNPDRVSGYTF
TRBV15	TRBJ1-5	CATSRDMAGTGDQPQHF
TRBV28	TRBJ2-7	CASSFQGQTYEQYF
TRBV5-1	TRBJ2-2	CASSNPGETTGELFF
TRBV4-3	TRBJ1-6	CASSEGSSYNSPLHF
TRBV9	TRBJ2-3	CASSVGGGQGSRDTQYF
TRBV4-2	TRBJ2-2	CASSQAGGSTGELFF
TRBV11-2	TRBJ2-3	CASSLGEWDTDTQYF
TRBV10-1	TRBJ2-3	CASSVGSGTDTQYF
TRBV7-2	TRBJ2-1	CASSLPMRLQFF
TRBV4-1	TRBJ1-2	CASSQASGTGLGYTF
TRBV6-5	TRBJ1-1	CASSYGGTEAFF
TRBV7-3	TRBJ1-1	CASSPTTGNTEAFF
TRBV5-6	TRBJ2-7	CASSLNYEQYF
TRBV5-1	TRBJ2-3	CASSYLTASTDTQYF
TRBV19	TRBJ2-7	CASSSSTSGVYEQYF
TRBV6-5	TRBJ1-1	CASDHQRGGNTEAFF